This TCR beta chain was identified during a study of cytomegalovirus exposure and HLA in healthy donors. Healthy bone marrow donors made up the donors. The germline V gene encodes CDR1 SNHLY and CDR2 FYNNEI. V dropped 3 bases and J dropped 10 bases, with 19 bases sitting between them. This CDR3 is built from 16 residues. The PCR contained 60 Vbeta and 13 Jbeta primers. TCRdb keeps only in-frame clones here, not all; method: immunoSEQ multiplex PCR. This table holds around 170,000 clones, roughly 82% found once. Findings and limits, study-wide: Later, an analysis found that common viral pathogens appeared to be linked with several of the most significant clusters. The study labeled 164 TCR beta chains cytomegalovirus-associated. Sequencing likely produced, as an artifact, a cluster of highly shared sequence variants.

About this clone: Antigen: not known.

The specimen sequenced was PBMCs. The TCR sequence derives from a woman in her forties or fifties in good health and CMV-seropositive. The chain uses TRBV2 and TRBJ1-6; TRBD1 might be the D (6 bases). The CDR3 reads CASSEGQQGIFSPLHF. CDR3 DNA: TGTGCCAGCAGTGAGGGGCAACAGGGAATTTTCTCACCCCTCCACTTT.